A selection of T cell receptor beta chains follows, all from one sample in a study of T cell repertoires in cytomegalovirus infection. TCRdb itself ran the reads through MiXCR, one entry per CDR3 protein. The sample holds approximately 990,000 distinct CDR3 sequences, around 31% seen once. The antigens for these receptors are not known. The starting material was cultured CD8+ T cells from PBMCs, obtained from culture after CMV antigen stimulation. These receptors were taken from a human donor in good health (CMV status not recorded). Some clones in this sample may be carry-over from other donors' samples. The CDR3 runs from the conserved cysteine through the conserved F or W. A D gene is named only where the DNA matches it firmly.

V gene: TRBV12-3/TRBV12-4
D gene: .
J gene: TRBJ2-1
CDR3 protein: CASSLITSNEQFF

V gene: TRBV12-3/TRBV12-4
D gene: .
J gene: TRBJ1-4
CDR3 protein: CASSFETAATNEKLFF

V gene: TRBV19
D gene: TRBD1
J gene: TRBJ2-7
CDR3 protein: CASSLDRGNEQYF

V gene: TRBV7-9
D gene: .
J gene: TRBJ1-5
CDR3 protein: CASSPLGRERNQPQHF

V gene: TRBV6-1
D gene: .
J gene: TRBJ1-1
CDR3 protein: CASSERVQGPRGAFF

V gene: TRBV5-8
D gene: .
J gene: TRBJ1-2
CDR3 protein: CASKRGPGRYGYTF

V gene: TRBV12-3/TRBV12-4
D gene: .
J gene: TRBJ1-1
CDR3 protein: CASSGGWTEAFF

V gene: TRBV7-9
D gene: TRBD2
J gene: TRBJ2-3
CDR3 protein: CASSQSGGAADTQYF

V gene: TRBV27
D gene: .
J gene: TRBJ1-4
CDR3 protein: CASSPPGRANEKLFF

V gene: TRBV28
D gene: .
J gene: TRBJ1-2
CDR3 protein: CASRTPSNGDYTF

V gene: TRBV2
D gene: TRBD1
J gene: TRBJ2-1
CDR3 protein: CARRDRAYNEQFF

V gene: TRBV7-6
D gene: .
J gene: TRBJ2-7
CDR3 protein: CASSQDTDEQYF

V gene: TRBV7-6
D gene: .
J gene: TRBJ1-1
CDR3 protein: CASSLGVTVNTEAFF

V gene: TRBV6-6
D gene: .
J gene: TRBJ1-2
CDR3 protein: CASHEGGTGYTF

V gene: TRBV3-1
D gene: TRBD1
J gene: TRBJ2-5
CDR3 protein: CASSQDIGQGALETQYF

V gene: TRBV6-6
D gene: .
J gene: TRBJ1-2
CDR3 protein: CASSYIGTHGYTF

V gene: TRBV15
D gene: TRBD1
J gene: TRBJ1-1
CDR3 protein: CATSSPRTGDTEAFF

V gene: TRBV7-2
D gene: .
J gene: TRBJ2-2
CDR3 protein: CASRDRRRDTGELFF

V gene: TRBV12-5
D gene: .
J gene: TRBJ1-1
CDR3 protein: CASGYSTNTEAFF

V gene: TRBV3-1
D gene: .
J gene: TRBJ2-5
CDR3 protein: CASSQDRTDQETQYF

V gene: TRBV5-8
D gene: .
J gene: TRBJ2-1
CDR3 protein: CASSLGGRAYNEQFF

V gene: TRBV19
D gene: .
J gene: TRBJ2-7
CDR3 protein: CASRTEYEQYF

V gene: TRBV29-1
D gene: .
J gene: TRBJ1-1
CDR3 protein: CSVKGNTEAFF

V gene: TRBV5-6
D gene: .
J gene: TRBJ2-6
CDR3 protein: CASSLGGEASGANVLTF

V gene: TRBV7-3
D gene: .
J gene: TRBJ1-1
CDR3 protein: CASSLQANTEAFF

V gene: TRBV2
D gene: .
J gene: TRBJ1-5
CDR3 protein: CASSVGSRAGGNQPQHF

V gene: TRBV6-2/TRBV6-3
D gene: .
J gene: TRBJ1-6
CDR3 protein: CASSYQGSSYNSPLHF

V gene: TRBV20-1
D gene: .
J gene: TRBJ2-2
CDR3 protein: CSARVYPNTGELFF

V gene: TRBV7-2
D gene: TRBD2
J gene: TRBJ2-5
CDR3 protein: CASSLFSTSGETQYF

V gene: TRBV14
D gene: .
J gene: TRBJ1-1
CDR3 protein: CASSQDTGWKTEAFF

V gene: TRBV7-9
D gene: .
J gene: TRBJ1-1
CDR3 protein: CASSLVLEAFF

V gene: TRBV6-6
D gene: .
J gene: TRBJ2-1
CDR3 protein: CASTPRVRDKAPHNEQFF

V gene: TRBV6-1
D gene: .
J gene: TRBJ1-5
CDR3 protein: CASSVYSNQPQHF

V gene: TRBV18
D gene: .
J gene: TRBJ1-5
CDR3 protein: CASSPSSVEPQHF

V gene: TRBV5-6
D gene: .
J gene: TRBJ2-1
CDR3 protein: CASSWGGGRPTGSIYNEQFF

V gene: TRBV20-1
D gene: .
J gene: TRBJ1-5
CDR3 protein: CSARAPDSKNQPQHF

V gene: TRBV7-8
D gene: .
J gene: TRBJ2-7
CDR3 protein: CASSATEAPAYEQYF

V gene: TRBV10-3
D gene: .
J gene: TRBJ2-1
CDR3 protein: CAISESRSYNEQFF

V gene: TRBV7-2
D gene: .
J gene: TRBJ2-7
CDR3 protein: CASNASPRYEQYF

V gene: TRBV20-1
D gene: TRBD1
J gene: TRBJ1-5
CDR3 protein: CSALSWDSRRPQHF

V gene: TRBV9
D gene: .
J gene: TRBJ1-1
CDR3 protein: CASSVADPNTEAFF

V gene: TRBV27
D gene: .
J gene: TRBJ2-2
CDR3 protein: CASSLPGADTGELFF

V gene: TRBV28
D gene: TRBD1
J gene: TRBJ2-1
CDR3 protein: CASSFRDRGGGGFF

V gene: TRBV5-1
D gene: TRBD2
J gene: TRBJ2-3
CDR3 protein: CASSLAIAGGPWEDTQYF

V gene: TRBV25-1
D gene: .
J gene: TRBJ2-7
CDR3 protein: CASTESTGTPSSYEQYF

V gene: TRBV6-2/TRBV6-3
D gene: .
J gene: TRBJ2-1
CDR3 protein: CASSSRRHAYNEQFF

V gene: TRBV5-1
D gene: .
J gene: TRBJ2-7
CDR3 protein: CASSLGGEYPIYEQYF

V gene: TRBV6-5
D gene: .
J gene: TRBJ2-2
CDR3 protein: CASTHFTGELFF

V gene: TRBV4-2
D gene: .
J gene: TRBJ2-3
CDR3 protein: CASSRGSSEDTQYF

V gene: TRBV27
D gene: TRBD1
J gene: TRBJ1-1
CDR3 protein: CASSPGQISGTEAFF

V gene: TRBV6-5
D gene: .
J gene: TRBJ1-1
CDR3 protein: CASTKTGQGPTNTEAFF

V gene: TRBV6-5
D gene: TRBD2
J gene: TRBJ2-1
CDR3 protein: CASSGTSGHYEQFF

V gene: TRBV7-8
D gene: TRBD1
J gene: TRBJ1-2
CDR3 protein: CASSLDMTGQNYGYTF

V gene: TRBV6-6
D gene: TRBD1
J gene: TRBJ2-3
CDR3 protein: CASSYSKLDRAPDTQYF

V gene: TRBV7-6
D gene: .
J gene: TRBJ2-1
CDR3 protein: CASSPGVGSSYNEQFF

V gene: TRBV6-5
D gene: TRBD2
J gene: TRBJ2-5
CDR3 protein: CASSYWTSGGETQYF

V gene: TRBV6-4
D gene: .
J gene: TRBJ1-6
CDR3 protein: CASSDSQGHPLHF

V gene: TRBV6-2/TRBV6-3
D gene: .
J gene: TRBJ1-2
CDR3 protein: CASSYVVLGTLYYGYTF

V gene: TRBV6-1
D gene: TRBD1
J gene: TRBJ2-2
CDR3 protein: CASSSLRQGWTGELFF

V gene: TRBV6-5
D gene: TRBD2
J gene: TRBJ2-5
CDR3 protein: CASSHWTSGGAGETQYF